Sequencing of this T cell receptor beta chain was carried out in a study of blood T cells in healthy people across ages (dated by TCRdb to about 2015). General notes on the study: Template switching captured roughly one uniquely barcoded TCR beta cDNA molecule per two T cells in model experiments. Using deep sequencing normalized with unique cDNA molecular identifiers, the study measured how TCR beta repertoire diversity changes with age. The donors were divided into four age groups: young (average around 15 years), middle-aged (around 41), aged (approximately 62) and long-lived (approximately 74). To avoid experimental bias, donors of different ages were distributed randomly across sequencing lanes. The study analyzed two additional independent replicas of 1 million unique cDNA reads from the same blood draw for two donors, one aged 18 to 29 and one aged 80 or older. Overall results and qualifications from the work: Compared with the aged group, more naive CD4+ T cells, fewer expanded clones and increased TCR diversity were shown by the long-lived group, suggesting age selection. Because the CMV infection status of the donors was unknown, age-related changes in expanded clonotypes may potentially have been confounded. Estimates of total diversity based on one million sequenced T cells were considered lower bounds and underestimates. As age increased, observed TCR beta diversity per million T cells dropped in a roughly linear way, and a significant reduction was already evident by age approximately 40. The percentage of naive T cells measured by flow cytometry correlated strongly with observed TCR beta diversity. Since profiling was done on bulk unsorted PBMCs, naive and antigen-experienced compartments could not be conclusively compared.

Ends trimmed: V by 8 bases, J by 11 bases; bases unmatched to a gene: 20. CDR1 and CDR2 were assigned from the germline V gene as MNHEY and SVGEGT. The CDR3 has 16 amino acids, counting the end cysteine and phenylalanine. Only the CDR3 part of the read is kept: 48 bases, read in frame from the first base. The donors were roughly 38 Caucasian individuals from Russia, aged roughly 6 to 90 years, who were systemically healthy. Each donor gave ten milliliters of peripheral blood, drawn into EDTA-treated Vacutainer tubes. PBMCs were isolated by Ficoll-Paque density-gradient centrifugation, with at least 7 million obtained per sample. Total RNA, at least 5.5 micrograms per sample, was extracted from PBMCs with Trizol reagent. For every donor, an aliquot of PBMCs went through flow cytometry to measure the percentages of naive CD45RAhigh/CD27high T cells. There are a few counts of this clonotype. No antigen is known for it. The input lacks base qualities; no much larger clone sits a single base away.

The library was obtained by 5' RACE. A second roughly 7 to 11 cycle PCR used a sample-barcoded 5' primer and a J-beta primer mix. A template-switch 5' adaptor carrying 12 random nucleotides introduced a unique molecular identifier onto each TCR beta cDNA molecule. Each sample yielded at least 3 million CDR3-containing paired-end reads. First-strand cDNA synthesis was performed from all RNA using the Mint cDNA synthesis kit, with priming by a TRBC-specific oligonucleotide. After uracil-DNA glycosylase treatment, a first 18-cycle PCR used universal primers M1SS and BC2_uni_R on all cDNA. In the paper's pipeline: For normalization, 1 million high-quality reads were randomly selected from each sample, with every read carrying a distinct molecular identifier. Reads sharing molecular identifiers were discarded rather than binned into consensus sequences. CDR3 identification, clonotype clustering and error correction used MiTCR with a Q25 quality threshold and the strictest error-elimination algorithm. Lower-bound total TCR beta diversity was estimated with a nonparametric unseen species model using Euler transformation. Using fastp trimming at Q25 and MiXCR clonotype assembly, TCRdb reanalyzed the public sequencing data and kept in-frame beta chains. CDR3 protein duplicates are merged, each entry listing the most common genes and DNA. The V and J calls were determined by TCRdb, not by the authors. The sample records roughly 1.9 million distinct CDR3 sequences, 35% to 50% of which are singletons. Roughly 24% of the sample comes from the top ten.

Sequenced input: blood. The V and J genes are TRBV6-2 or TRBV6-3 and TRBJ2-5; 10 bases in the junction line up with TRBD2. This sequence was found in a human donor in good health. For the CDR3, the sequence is CASHLGGSGGLNEQYF. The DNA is TGTGCCAGCCATCTTGGGGGTAGCGGGGGGCTGAATGAGCAGTACTTC.